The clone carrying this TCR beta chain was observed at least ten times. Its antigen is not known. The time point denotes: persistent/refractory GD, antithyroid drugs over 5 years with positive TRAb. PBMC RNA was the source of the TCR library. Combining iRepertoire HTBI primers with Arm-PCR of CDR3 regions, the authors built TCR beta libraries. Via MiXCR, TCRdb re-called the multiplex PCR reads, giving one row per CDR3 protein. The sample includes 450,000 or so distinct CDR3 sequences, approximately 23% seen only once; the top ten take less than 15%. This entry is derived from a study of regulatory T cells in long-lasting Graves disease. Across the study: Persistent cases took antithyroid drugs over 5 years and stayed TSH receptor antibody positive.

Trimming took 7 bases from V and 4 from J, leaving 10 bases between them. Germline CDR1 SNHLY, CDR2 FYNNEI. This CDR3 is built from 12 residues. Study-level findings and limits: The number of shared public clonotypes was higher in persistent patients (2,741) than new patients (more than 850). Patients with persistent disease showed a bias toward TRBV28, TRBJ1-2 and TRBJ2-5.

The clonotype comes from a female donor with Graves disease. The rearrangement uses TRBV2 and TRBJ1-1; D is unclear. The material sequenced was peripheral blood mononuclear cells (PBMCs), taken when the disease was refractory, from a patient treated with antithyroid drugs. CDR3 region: CASMRVGTEAFF. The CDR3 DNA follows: TGTGCCAGCATGAGGGTCGGCACTGAAGCTTTCTTT.